These 24 T cell receptor beta chains were sequenced from one sample in a study of blood T cell repertoires in COVID-19. Only in-frame clones appear in the TCRdb table, and some are missing; sequencing was by immunoSEQ multiplex PCR. Counted here are around 250,000 clones, 70% to 90% occurring once; the ten biggest clones make up roughly a sixth. The sequencing sample was made of PBMCs or T cells enriched from blood (not recorded which). All receptors come from a man younger than 35 who had recovered from COVID-19.

This clone is a singleton in its sample. V gene TRBV6-1 combines with J gene TRBJ2-1, with D tentatively TRBD2 (5 bases). The CDR3 is made up of 16 amino acids. Germline values: CDR1 MNHNS, CDR2 SASEGT. Between the trimmed V and J ends, which lost 0 bases and 2 bases, there was a span of 11 bases. The CDR3 is CASSEASSKTYNEQFF. As DNA, the CDR3 is TGTGCCAGCAGTGAAGCCTCTAGCAAGACCTACAATGAGCAGTTCTTC.

V and J are TRBV18 and TRBJ2-1; 7 nucleotides align to TRBD2. There are 16 residues in the CDR3. Germline CDR1 is KGHSH and CDR2 is LQKENI. Trimming took 0 bases from V and 10 from J; bases not matched to a gene: 12. The CDR3 DNA is TGTGCCAGCTCACCACCCTTAGCGGGCCAATTTTTAGAGCAGTTCTTC. Its translation is CASSPPLAGQFLEQFF.

The chain links TRBV10-2 to TRBJ2-7, with TRBD2 identical over 10 bases. The J segment lost 0 bases and the V segment lost 9 bases, leaving 35 bases of the junction unmatched. The CDR3 is 24 residues long. Germline lookup yields CDR1 WSHSY and CDR2 SAAADI. Here the CDR3 DNA reads TGCGCCAGGAAGGGGACTAGCGTTGTGGAGCTCCTACCTCTAGCGTTGTGGAGCTCCTACGAGCAGTACTTC. Its protein product is CARKGTSVVELLPLALWSSYEQYF.

V and J are TRBV5-1 and TRBJ1-1; D perhaps matches TRBD1 (5 bases). From germline, CDR1 is SGHRS and CDR2 YFSETQ. V was pared by 4 bases and J by 4 bases, with 20 bases between. CDR3 length: 16 amino acids. CDR3 region: CASSRRAAAQGTEAFF. For the CDR3, the DNA is TGCGCCAGCAGCCGCCGGGCCGCCGCCCAGGGCACTGAAGCTTTCTTT.

This sequence joins TRBV28 and TRBJ1-1; no clear D. The V and J ends lost 0 bases and 1 base respectively, with 3 bases between them. There are 13 residues in the CDR3. Looked up from germline, CDR1 is MDHEN and CDR2 is SYDVKM. CDR3 coding DNA: TGTGCCAGCAGTTTATGGGCGAACACTGAAGCTTTCTTT. This encodes CASSLWANTEAFF.

This clone came up once. V is TRBV7-8 and J is TRBJ2-5; TRBD2 aligns across 9 bases. Germline loops: CDR1 SGHVS, CDR2 FQNEAQ. Trimming cost V 0 bases and J 5 bases; bases outside gene matches: 10. The CDR3 totals 17 residues. The CDR3: CASSLALSGGIQETQYF. In DNA, the CDR3 is TGTGCCAGCAGCTTAGCGCTCAGCGGGGGGATTCAGGAGACCCAGTACTTC.

This clone appeared once. V is TRBV5-8 and J is TRBJ2-2; D is perhaps TRBD1 (6 bases). The CDR3 totals 15 residues. Between the trimmed V and J ends, which lost 3 bases and 7 bases, there was a span of 16 bases. Germline V gives CDR1 SGHTS, CDR2 YDEGEE. CDR3 nucleotides: TGTGCCAGCAGCTCATACAGGGAGTCGGGCGGGGAGCTGTTTTTT. It is translated as CASSSYRESGGELFF.

This chain links TRBV28 with TRBJ2-1; D is uncertain. Trimming stripped 6 bases from V and 8 bases from J, with 8 bases between. Germline CDR1 MDHEN, CDR2 SYDVKM. The CDR3 covers 11 residues. CDR3 amino acids: CASRLNHEQFF. In nucleotides, the CDR3 is TGTGCCAGCAGGCTAAACCATGAGCAGTTCTTC.

This clone was observed a single time. The V call is TRBV5-5, the J call TRBJ2-1, with 9 positions matching TRBD1. The CDR3 runs to 14 residues. Germline lookup yields CDR1 SGHKS and CDR2 YYEKEE (reference sequence). The junction had 10 bases not matched to a gene; V was cut back by 3 bases and J by 12 bases. CDR3 bases: TGTGCCAGCAGCTCGAGGGACAGGGAAGGCAGGCAGTTCTTC. As protein: CASSSRDREGRQFF.

Only one count was recorded for this clone. Other DNA sequences in this sample translate to the same CDR3. In nucleotides, the CDR3 is TGTGCCAGCAGCTTAGATTTTGGGGCCGCGCAGTATTTT. Residues: CASSLDFGAAQYF. This chain links TRBV11-2 with TRBJ2-3; tentative D call: TRBD1 (5 bases). Germline CDR1 reads SGHAT; CDR2 reads FQNNGV. There are 13 residues in the CDR3. V lost 0 bases and J 10 bases, leaving 11 bases between the germline ends.

The rearrangement uses TRBV19 and TRBJ1-5, with 8 bases identical to TRBD1. Trimming removed 9 bases from V and 9 bases from J; junction bases left unmatched: 13. CDR1 is LNHDA and CDR2 is SQIVND in the germline V gene (reference sequence). The CDR3 spans 14 residues. In nucleotides, the CDR3 is TGTGCCAGGGAAGGCAGGGGGCGTCGGGGGCCCCAGCATTTT. Its translation: CAREGRGRRGPQHF.

This chain connects TRBV27 to TRBJ1-1; D is possibly TRBD1 (5 bases). Trimming stripped 1 base from V and 4 bases from J, with 13 bases between. The CDR3 spans 15 residues. Germline V lookup: CDR1 MNHEY, CDR2 SMNVEV (reference sequence). The CDR3 DNA reads as TGTGCCAGCAGTTTATTGGGGGGTAAGAGCACTGAAGCTTTCTTT. Protein: CASSLLGGKSTEAFF.

A word on this clone: The sample carries other DNA sequences with the same CDR3. The chain employs TRBV18 and TRBJ2-7; 8 positions agree with TRBD2. The V gene's germline CDR1 is KGHSH and CDR2 LQKENI. The CDR3 spans 15 residues. V lost 2 bases to trimming and J lost 2 bases; unmatched junction nucleotides: 5. CDR3 sequence (DNA): TGTGCCAGCTCACCAGGGGCGGGAGGCGCCTACGAGCAGTACTTC. It encodes CASSPGAGGAYEQYF.

The V and J genes are TRBV28 and TRBJ1-2, with D possibly matching TRBD1 (6 bases). The V end lost 4 bases, the J end lost 1 base, and 16 bases lay between the germline ends. This CDR3 has 16 amino acids. CDR1 and CDR2 from the germline V gene are MDHEN and SYDVKM. CDR3 nucleotides: TGTGCCAGCAGTTCCGCCGGGACACCCAGTAACTATGGCTACACCTTC. Encoded protein: CASSSAGTPSNYGYTF.

The rearrangement links TRBV6-5 to TRBJ2-7; TRBD2 agrees at 8 bases. The junction had 7 bases not matched to a gene; V was cut back by 6 bases and J by 0 bases. Looked up from germline, CDR1 is MNHEY and CDR2 is SVGAGI. The CDR3 sequence is 15 residues long. This CDR3 reads CASRTLAGYSYEQYF. In DNA form, the CDR3 reads TGTGCCAGCAGAACCCTAGCGGGCTACTCCTACGAGCAGTACTTC.

The CDR3 protein is CASSYNRNTEAFF. As DNA, the CDR3 is TGTGCCAGCAGTTACAATAGAAACACTGAAGCTTTCTTT. The chain recombines TRBV6-6 with TRBJ1-1; D uncertain. Trimming stripped 2 bases from V and 2 bases from J, with 6 bases between. CDR1 and CDR2 (germline): MNHNY, SVGAGI (reference sequence). This CDR3 region has 13 residues.

This rearrangement joins TRBV7-2 to TRBJ2-1; D remains unclear. This CDR3 region has 16 residues. CDR1 is SGHTA, CDR2 FQGNSA, per germline. V lost 2 bases and J 8 bases, leaving 19 bases between the germline ends. The CDR3 reads CASSLRGPPVLDEQFF. In nucleotides, the CDR3 is TGTGCCAGCAGCTTAAGAGGTCCCCCCGTATTAGATGAGCAGTTCTTC.

This rearrangement joins TRBV9 to TRBJ2-3; 9 nucleotides match TRBD2. J gave up 2 bases and V 0 bases, and 10 bases lay outside the gene matches. Germline V CDR1 and CDR2: SGDLS, YYNGEE. The CDR3 extends over 18 amino acids. DNA for the CDR3: TGTGCCAGCAGCGTAGGCCTAGCGGGACTTACTCACACAGATACGCAGTATTTT. It translates to CASSVGLAGLTHTDTQYF.

The chain is built from TRBV15 and TRBJ2-1; D may be TRBD1 (5 bases). In germline, CDR1 is LNHNV, CDR2 YYDKDF (reference sequence). The V and J ends lost 9 bases and 4 bases respectively, with 13 bases between them. The length of the CDR3 is 13 residues. The chain's CDR3 is CATAGSRYNEQFF. CDR3 DNA: TGTGCCACGGCAGGGTCTCGGTACAATGAGCAGTTCTTC.

The gene calls are TRBV5-1 and TRBJ2-1, with D perhaps matching TRBD2 (5 bases). The germline V gene has CDR1 SGHRS and CDR2 YFSETQ. Trimming pared 4 bases from V and 3 bases from J, leaving 17 bases between. The CDR3 sequence is 16 residues long. This CDR3 reads CASSPGASGFYNEQFF. The CDR3 DNA reads TGCGCCAGCAGCCCGGGCGCCAGCGGTTTCTACAATGAGCAGTTCTTC.

The CDR3 loop is CASSQGEMTDTQYF. The CDR3 nucleotides read TGCGCCAGCAGCCAAGGCGAGATGACAGATACGCAGTATTTT. V is TRBV4-1 and J is TRBJ2-3; D call uncertain. CDR1 is MGHRA, CDR2 YSYEKL, per germline. The germline V and J ends were trimmed by 1 base and 3 bases, with 8 bases remaining between them. The CDR3 contains 14 residues.

The J gene is TRBJ2-7, the V gene TRBV6-5, with 14 nucleotides matching TRBD2. J gave up 7 bases and V 10 bases, and 12 bases lay outside the gene matches. The germline V gene encodes CDR1 MNHEY and CDR2 SVGAGI. CDR3 length equals 15 residues. The DNA of the CDR3 is TGTGCCACCTCCCCACCGGGACTAGCGGGAGAAGAGCAGTACTTC. Amino acid sequence: CATSPPGLAGEEQYF.

This chain uses TRBV19 with TRBJ1-5, with 9 bases that match TRBD1. With V trimmed by 6 bases and J by 5 bases, 8 bases remained unmatched. There are 15 residues in the CDR3. Per germline, CDR1 LNHDA and CDR2 SQIVND (reference sequence). Here the CDR3 DNA reads TGTGCCAGTAGCTACACGGACAGGGGAGATCAGCCCCAGCATTTT. Amino acids: CASSYTDRGDQPQHF.

This clone appeared a few times. The chain carries TRBV3-1 (or the pseudogene TRBV3-2) and TRBJ2-3, with unresolved D. Deletions cut 0 bases from V and 0 bases from J, with 7 bases between. The germline V gene encodes CDR1 LGHDT and CDR2 YNNKEL (reference sequence). The CDR3 extends over 15 amino acids. The CDR3 region has the DNA TGTGCCAGCAGCCAAGACGTGTCTAGCACAGATACGCAGTATTTT. Its translation: CASSQDVSSTDTQYF.